The sequence of this TCR beta chain was determined in a study of blood T cell repertoires in COVID-19. The overall study: Acute-phase and convalescent COVID-19 samples originated in the United States, Italy and Spain.

Original handling: Nucleated cell counts were estimated from reference gene primer amplification. Clones were sequenced by immunoSEQ multiplex PCR, and TCRdb holds only the in-frame ones, with some missing. V and J calls and clone size come straight from that table; D and trimming were deduced from the DNA. Of some 200,000 clones listed, approximately 82% were seen once; the top ten hold about 6.9%. The CDR3 is 14 amino acids. Deletions cut 3 bases from V and 5 bases from J, with 11 bases between. In germline, CDR1 is KGHSH, CDR2 LQKENI. In its sample, this clone was seen once. This sequence joins TRBV18 and TRBJ2-1, with TRBD2 as a possible D gene (6 bases). The sequenced sample was peripheral blood. The receptor comes from a human donor with acute or convalescent COVID-19. The donor label of this sample is uncertain. The CDR3 nucleotides read TGTGCCAGCTCACCTGCGGGGAGTGACAATGAGCAGTTCTTC. As protein: CASSPAGSDNEQFF.